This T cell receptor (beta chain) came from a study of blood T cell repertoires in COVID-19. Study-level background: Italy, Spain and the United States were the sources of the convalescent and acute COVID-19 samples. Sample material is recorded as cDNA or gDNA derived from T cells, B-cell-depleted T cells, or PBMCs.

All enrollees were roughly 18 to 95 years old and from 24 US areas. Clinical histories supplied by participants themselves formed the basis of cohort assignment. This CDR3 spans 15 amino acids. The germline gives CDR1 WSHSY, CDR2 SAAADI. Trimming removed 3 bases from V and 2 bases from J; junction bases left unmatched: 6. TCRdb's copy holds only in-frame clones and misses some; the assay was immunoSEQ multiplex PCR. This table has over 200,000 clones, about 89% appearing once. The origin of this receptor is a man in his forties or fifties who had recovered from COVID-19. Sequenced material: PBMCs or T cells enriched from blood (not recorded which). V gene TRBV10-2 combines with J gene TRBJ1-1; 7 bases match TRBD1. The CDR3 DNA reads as TGCGCCAGCAGTGATTTAGGGGACAGAAACACTGAAGCTTTCTTT. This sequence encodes CASSDLGDRNTEAFF.